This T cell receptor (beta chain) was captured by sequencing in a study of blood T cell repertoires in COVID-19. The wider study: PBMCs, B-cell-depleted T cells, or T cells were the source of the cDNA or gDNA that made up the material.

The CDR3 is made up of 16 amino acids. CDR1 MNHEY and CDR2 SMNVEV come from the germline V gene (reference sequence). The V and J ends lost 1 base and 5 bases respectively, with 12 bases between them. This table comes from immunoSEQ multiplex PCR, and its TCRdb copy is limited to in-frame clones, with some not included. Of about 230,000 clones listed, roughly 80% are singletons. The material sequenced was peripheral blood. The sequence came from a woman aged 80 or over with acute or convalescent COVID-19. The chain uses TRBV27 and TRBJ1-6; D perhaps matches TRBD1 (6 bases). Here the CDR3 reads CASSLYSDSHNSPLHF. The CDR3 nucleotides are TGTGCCAGCAGTTTATATTCGGACAGTCATAATTCACCCCTCCACTTT.